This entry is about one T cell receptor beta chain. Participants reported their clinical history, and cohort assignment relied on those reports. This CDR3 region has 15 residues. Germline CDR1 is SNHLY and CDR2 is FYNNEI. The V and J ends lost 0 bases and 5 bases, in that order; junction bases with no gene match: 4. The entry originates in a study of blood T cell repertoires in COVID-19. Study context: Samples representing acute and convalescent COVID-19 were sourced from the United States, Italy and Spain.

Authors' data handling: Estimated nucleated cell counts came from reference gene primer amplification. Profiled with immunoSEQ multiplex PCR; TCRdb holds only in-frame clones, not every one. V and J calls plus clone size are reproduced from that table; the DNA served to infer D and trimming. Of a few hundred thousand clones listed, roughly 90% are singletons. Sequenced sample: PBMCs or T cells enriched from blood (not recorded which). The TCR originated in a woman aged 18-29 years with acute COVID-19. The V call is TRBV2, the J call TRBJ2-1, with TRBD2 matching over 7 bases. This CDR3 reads CASSEARLANNEQFF. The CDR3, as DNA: TGTGCCAGCAGTGAAGCTCGACTAGCAAACAATGAGCAGTTCTTC.